This T cell receptor beta chain was identified during a study of T cell repertoires in cytomegalovirus infection. This clonotype was recorded many times. With V trimmed by 2 bases and J by 8 bases, 12 bases remained unmatched. This CDR3 comprises 17 residues. Germline assignment: CDR1 MGHRA and CDR2 YSYEKL. A single record per CDR3 protein comes from TCRdb applying MiXCR to the reads. The table includes some 300,000 distinct CDR3 sequences, about 9.2% detected once. This clonotype was obtained from a human donor in good health (CMV status not recorded). Some clones in this sample may be carry-over from other donors' samples. Sequences were obtained from PBMCs. J is TRBJ1-4 and V is TRBV4-1, with TRBD1 identical over 9 bases. DNA for the CDR3: TGCGCCAGCAGCCAACAATATCCAGGGACAGGGCCCGAAAAACTGTTTTTT. The encoded protein is CASSQQYPGTGPEKLFF.